This T cell receptor (beta chain) was sequenced during a study of beta chain features in type 1 diabetes. Turning to the study itself: Taken together, all samples contributed 95 million to 110 million examined sorted cells. Study-level points and caveats: People with Type 1 diabetes carried modestly yet significantly shorter TCRB CDR3s in all four CD4+ subsets.

Regarding this clone: The target antigen is unknown.

V gave up 5 bases and J gave up 2 bases; unmatched junction bases: 4. The CDR3 has 17 residues. Germline values: CDR1 SEHNR, CDR2 FQNEAQ (reference sequence). Isolated RNA was reverse transcribed in full, so expressed TCRB transcripts were sequenced. Repertoires were generated with immunoSEQ multiplex PCR, while TCRdb's copy carries only in-frame clones and drops some. The sample has hundreds of thousands of clones, approximately 9.9% seen once. Sequencing was done on a sample of central memory CD4+ T cells from blood. The V call is TRBV7-9, the J call TRBJ2-6, with 12 positions matching TRBD1. The TCR was taken from a man aged 25 to 40 with type 1 diabetes. The CDR3 DNA follows: TGTGCCAGCAGCCGAGGGACAGGGGGCGCTGGGGCCAACGTCCTGACTTTC. Protein sequence: CASSRGTGGAGANVLTF.